Shown below are 6 T cell receptor beta chains from a single sample sequenced in a study of T-cell memory formation after mild COVID-19. A single record per CDR3 protein comes from TCRdb applying MiXCR to the 5' RACE reads. The sample holds approximately 300,000 distinct CDR3 sequences, approximately 19% seen once. Sequenced: PBMCs or a T cell subset sorted from them (not recorded which). These receptors were obtained from a man between 18 and 35 years old who had mild COVID-19 (a few samples of this study predate the infection). Cell type and time point are not known.

This clonotype has a handful of counts. The chain employs TRBV7-9 and TRBJ2-7, with D tentatively TRBD1 or TRBD2 (5 bases each). The CDR3 totals 16 residues. Trimming cost V 5 bases and J 3 bases, with 20 bases left between them. Germline values: CDR1 SEHNR, CDR2 FQNEAQ (reference sequence). The CDR3 DNA reads TGTGCCAGCAGCCCCCGGGATCCCACGCAGGGCTACGAGCAGTACTTC. It codes for CASSPRDPTQGYEQYF.

This clonotype appeared a few times. The chain couples TRBV20-1 to TRBJ2-3; D is undetermined. V shed 4 bases and J shed 9 bases, with 11 bases lying between them. Germline-derived CDR1 and CDR2 are DFQATT and SNEGSKA (reference sequence). The CDR3 is 11 amino acids. The CDR3 spells CSAKPAGTQYF. CDR3 nucleotide sequence: TGCAGTGCTAAGCCTGCTGGGACGCAGTATTTT.

The rearrangement joins TRBV5-1 to TRBJ2-5, with 13 bases aligning to TRBD2. Looked up from germline, CDR1 is SGHRS and CDR2 is YFSETQ. After removal of 4 bases from V and 4 bases from J, the junction contained 7 bases not matched to a gene. There are 16 residues in the CDR3. The CDR3 DNA follows: TGCGCCAGCAGCCCTGGACTAGCGGGAGTAAGAGAGACCCAGTACTTC. Encoded protein: CASSPGLAGVRETQYF. The full variable domain, with the rest looked up from reference TRBV5-1 and TRBJ2-5, is KAGVTQTPRYLIKTRGQQVTLSCSPISGHRSVSWYQQTPGQGLQFLFEYFSETQRNKGNFPGRFSGRQFSNSRSEMNVSTLELGDSALYLCASSPGLAGVRETQYFGPGTRLLVL.

As DNA, the CDR3 is TGTGCCAGCAGCCCATCTGACAGGGGAAGGATCGGGGAGCTGTTTTTT. Amino acid sequence: CASSPSDRGRIGELFF. The chain uses TRBV5-6 and TRBJ2-2, with 8 bases fitting TRBD1. CDR1 and CDR2 (germline): SGHDT, YYEEEE. V trimming: 4 bases; J trimming: 7 bases; junction bases outside the gene matches: 12. The CDR3 has 16 residues.

V is TRBV7-2 and J is TRBJ1-6; D gene ambiguous. Germline values: CDR1 SGHTA, CDR2 FQGNSA. V lost 3 bases and J lost 7, with 19 bases in between. The CDR3 covers 17 residues. The CDR3 sequence is CASSFMGRGDENSPLHF. The CDR3 DNA follows: TGTGCCAGCAGCTTCATGGGGAGAGGAGATGAAAATTCACCCCTCCACTTT.

The chain recombines TRBV6-5 with TRBJ2-1; D is perhaps TRBD2 (6 bases). This CDR3 contains 13 residues. CDR1 MNHEY and CDR2 SVGAGI come from the germline V gene. Trimming removed 1 base from V and 9 bases from J, with 10 bases in between. CDR3 amino acids: CASSYLGRGEQFF. CDR3 nucleotides: TGTGCCAGCAGTTACTTAGGGCGGGGTGAGCAGTTCTTC.